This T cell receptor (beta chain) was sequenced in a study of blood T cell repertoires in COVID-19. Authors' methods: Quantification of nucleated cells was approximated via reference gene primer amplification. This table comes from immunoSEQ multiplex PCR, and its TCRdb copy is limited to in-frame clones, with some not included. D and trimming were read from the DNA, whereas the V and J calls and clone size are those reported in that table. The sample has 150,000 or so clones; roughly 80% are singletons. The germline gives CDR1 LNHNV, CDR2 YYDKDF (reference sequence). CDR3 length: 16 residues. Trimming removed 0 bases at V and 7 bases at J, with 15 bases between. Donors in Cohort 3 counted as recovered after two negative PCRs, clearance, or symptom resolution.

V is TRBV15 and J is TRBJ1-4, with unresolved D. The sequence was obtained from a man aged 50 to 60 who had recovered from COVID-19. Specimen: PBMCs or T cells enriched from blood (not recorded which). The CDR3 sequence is CATSRDKSQIGEKLFF. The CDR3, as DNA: TGTGCCACCAGCAGAGATAAATCCCAGATTGGTGAAAAACTGTTTTTT.